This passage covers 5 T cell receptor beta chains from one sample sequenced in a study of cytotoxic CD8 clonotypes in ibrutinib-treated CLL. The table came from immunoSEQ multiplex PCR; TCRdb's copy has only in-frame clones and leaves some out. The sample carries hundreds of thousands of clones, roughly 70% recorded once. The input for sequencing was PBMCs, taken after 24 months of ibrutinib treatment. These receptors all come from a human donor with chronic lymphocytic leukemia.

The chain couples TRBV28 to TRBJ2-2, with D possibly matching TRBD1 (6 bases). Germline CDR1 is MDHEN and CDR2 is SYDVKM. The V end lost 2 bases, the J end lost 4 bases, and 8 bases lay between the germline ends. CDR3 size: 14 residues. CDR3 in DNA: TGTGCCAGCAGTTTACAGGGGTCCACCGGGGAGCTGTTTTTT. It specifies CASSLQGSTGELFF. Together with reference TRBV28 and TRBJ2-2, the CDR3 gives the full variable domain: DVKVTQSSRYLVKRTGEKVFLECVQDMDHENMFWYRQDPGLGLRLIYFSYDVKMKEKGDIPEGYSVSREKKERFSLILESASTNQTSMYLCASSLQGSTGELFFGEGSRLTVL.

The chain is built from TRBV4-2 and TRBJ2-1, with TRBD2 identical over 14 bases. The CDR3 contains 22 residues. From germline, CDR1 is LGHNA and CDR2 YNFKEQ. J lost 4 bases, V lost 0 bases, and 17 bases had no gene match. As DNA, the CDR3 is TGTGCCAGCAGCCAAGATGCGCGGGGACTAGCGGGAGCGGGGTTCGCGTACAATGAGCAGTTCTTC. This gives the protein CASSQDARGLAGAGFAYNEQFF.

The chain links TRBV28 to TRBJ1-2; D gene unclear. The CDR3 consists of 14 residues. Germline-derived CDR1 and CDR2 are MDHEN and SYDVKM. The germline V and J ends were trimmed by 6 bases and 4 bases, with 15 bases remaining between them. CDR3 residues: CASREMQVGYGYTF. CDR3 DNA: TGTGCCAGCAGGGAGATGCAGGTGGGCTATGGCTACACCTTC.

Here the CDR3 DNA reads TGTGCCAGCAGCCCAGGAGACAGGGGACGAGAGACCCAGTACTTC. Protein sequence: CASSPGDRGRETQYF. The gene calls are TRBV11-2 and TRBJ2-5, with TRBD1 matching 8 bases. Unmatched junction bases numbered 9, after V lost 5 bases and J lost 4 bases. The CDR3 sequence is 15 residues long. The germline CDR1 and CDR2 sequences are SGHAT and FQNNGV. Full variable domain (rest looked up from reference TRBV11-2 and TRBJ2-5): EAGVAQSPRYKIIEKRQSVAFWCNPISGHATLYWYQQILGQGPKLLIQFQNNGVVDDSQLPKDRFSAERLKGVDSTLKIQPAKLEDSAVYLCASSPGDRGRETQYFGPGTRLLVL.

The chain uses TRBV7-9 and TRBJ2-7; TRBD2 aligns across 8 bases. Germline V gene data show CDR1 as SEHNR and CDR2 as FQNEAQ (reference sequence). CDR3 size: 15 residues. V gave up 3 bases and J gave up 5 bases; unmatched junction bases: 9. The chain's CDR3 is CASSFMSGSTDEQYF. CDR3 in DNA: TGTGCCAGCAGCTTTATGAGCGGGAGTACCGACGAGCAGTACTTC.